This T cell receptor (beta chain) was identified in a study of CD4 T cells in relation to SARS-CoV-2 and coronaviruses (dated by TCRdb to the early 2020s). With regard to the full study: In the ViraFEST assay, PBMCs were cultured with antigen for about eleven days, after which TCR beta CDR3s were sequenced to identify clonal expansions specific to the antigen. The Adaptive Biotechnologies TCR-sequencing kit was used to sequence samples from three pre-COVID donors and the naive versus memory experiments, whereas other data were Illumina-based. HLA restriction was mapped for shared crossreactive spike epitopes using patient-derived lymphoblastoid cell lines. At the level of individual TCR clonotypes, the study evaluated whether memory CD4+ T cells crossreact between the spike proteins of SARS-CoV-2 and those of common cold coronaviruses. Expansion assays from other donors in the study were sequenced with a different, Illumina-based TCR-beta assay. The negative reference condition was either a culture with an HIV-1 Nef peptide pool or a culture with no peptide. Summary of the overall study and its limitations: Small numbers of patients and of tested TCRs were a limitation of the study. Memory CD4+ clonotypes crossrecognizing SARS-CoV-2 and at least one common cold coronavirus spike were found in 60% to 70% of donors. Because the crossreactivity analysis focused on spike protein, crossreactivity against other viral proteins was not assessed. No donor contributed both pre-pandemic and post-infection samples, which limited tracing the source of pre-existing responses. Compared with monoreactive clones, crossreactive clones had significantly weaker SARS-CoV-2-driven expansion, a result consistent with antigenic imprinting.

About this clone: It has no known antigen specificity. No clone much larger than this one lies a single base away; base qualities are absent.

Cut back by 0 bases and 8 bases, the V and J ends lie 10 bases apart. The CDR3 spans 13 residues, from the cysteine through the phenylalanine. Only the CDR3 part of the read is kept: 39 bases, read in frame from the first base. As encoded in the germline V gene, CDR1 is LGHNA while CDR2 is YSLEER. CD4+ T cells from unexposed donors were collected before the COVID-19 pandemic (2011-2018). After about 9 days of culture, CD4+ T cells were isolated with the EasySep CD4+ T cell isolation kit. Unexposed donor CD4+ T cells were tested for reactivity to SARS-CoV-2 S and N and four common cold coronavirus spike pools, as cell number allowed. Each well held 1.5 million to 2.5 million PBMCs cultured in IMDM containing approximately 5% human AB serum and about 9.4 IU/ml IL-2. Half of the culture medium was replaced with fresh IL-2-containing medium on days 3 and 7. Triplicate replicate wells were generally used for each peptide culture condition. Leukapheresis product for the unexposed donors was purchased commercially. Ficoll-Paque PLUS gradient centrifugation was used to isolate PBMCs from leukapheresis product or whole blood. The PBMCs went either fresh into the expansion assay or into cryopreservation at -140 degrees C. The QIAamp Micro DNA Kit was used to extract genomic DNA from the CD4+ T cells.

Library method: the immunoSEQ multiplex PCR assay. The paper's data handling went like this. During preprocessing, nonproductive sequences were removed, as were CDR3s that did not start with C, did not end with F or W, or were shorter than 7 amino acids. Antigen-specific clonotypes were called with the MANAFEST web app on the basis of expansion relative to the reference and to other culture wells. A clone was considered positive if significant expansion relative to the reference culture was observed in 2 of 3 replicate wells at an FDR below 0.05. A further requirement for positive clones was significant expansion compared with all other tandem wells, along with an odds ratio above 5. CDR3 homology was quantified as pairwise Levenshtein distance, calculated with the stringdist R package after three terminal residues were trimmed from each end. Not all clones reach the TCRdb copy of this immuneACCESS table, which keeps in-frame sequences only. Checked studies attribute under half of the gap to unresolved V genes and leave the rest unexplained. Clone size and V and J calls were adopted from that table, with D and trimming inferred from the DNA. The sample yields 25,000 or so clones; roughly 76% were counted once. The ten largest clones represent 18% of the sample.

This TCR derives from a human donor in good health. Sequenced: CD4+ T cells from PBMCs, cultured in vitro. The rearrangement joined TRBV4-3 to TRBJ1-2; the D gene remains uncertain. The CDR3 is CASSQDFGFGYTF. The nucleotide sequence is TGCGCCAGCAGCCAAGATTTCGGATTCGGCTACACCTTC.